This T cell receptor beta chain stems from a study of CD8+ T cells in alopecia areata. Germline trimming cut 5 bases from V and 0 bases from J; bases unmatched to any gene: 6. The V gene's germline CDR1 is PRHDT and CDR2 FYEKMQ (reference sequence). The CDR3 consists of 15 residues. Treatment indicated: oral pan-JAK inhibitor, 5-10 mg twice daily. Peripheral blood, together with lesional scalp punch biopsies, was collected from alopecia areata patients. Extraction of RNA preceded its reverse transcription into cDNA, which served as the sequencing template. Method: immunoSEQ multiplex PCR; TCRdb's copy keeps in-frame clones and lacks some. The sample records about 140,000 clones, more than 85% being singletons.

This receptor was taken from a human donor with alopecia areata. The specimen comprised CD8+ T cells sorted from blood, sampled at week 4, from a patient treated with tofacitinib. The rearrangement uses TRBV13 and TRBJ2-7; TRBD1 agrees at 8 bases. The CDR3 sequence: CASSPGGMNSYEQYF. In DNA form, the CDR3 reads TGTGCCAGCAGCCCAGGGGGCATGAACTCCTACGAGCAGTACTTC.